This T cell receptor (beta chain) was obtained from a study of response to subunit inactivated influenza vaccine. This clonotype has only a few counts. What it binds is not known. General study results and limits: The authors suggested that few new T cells are recruited per seasonal influenza vaccination.

Germline-derived CDR1 and CDR2 are KGHSH and LQKENI. CDR3 size: 12 residues. Trimming removed 1 base at V and 5 bases at J, with 6 bases between. TCRdb fed the RT-PCR reads into MiXCR, producing one record per CDR3 protein. The table lists 650,000 to 800,000 distinct CDR3 sequences, approximately 13% of them singletons. The starting material was PBMCs from blood, obtained 14 to 15 days before vaccination. The chain uses TRBV18 and TRBJ2-7; D unclear. This receptor was identified in a middle-aged man who received an inactivated influenza vaccine. For the CDR3, the DNA is TGTGCCAGCTCACCACAGGGCCACGAGCAGTACTTC. It specifies CASSPQGHEQYF.